These T cell receptor beta chains were read from a single sample in a study of chemoradiotherapy in HPV16-positive cancers. TCRdb's copy holds only in-frame clones and misses some; the assay was immunoSEQ multiplex PCR. The top ten hold 2.7% of the sample, which has more than 9,500 clones, 90% seen once. The sample was taken from a patient who underwent chemoradiotherapy. Source of these receptors: a human donor with HPV-associated anogenital cancer. The CDR3 runs from the conserved cysteine through the conserved F or W. A D gene is named only where the DNA matches it firmly. Clone size is given for some rows only: seen once, a few or many times, or a class if the clone is expanded.

>.|TRBV19|TRBJ2-2|TRBD2
CASSITTSGRGELFF
TGTGCCAGTAGTATTACCACTAGCGGGAGGGGGGAGCTGTTTTTT
>.|TRBV13|TRBJ1-1|.
CASSWIHEAFF
TGTGCCAGCAGCTGGATCCATGAAGCTTTCTTT
>.|TRBV19|TRBJ2-3|TRBD2
CASSIAGLAGTDTQYF
TGTGCCAGTAGTATAGCAGGACTAGCTGGCACAGATACGCAGTATTTT
>once|TRBV5-1|TRBJ2-7|TRBD1
CASSFATGTGAEQYF
TGCGCCAGCAGCTTCGCCACCGGGACAGGGGCCGAGCAGTACTTC
>.|TRBV30|TRBJ1-2|.
CAWVKGRYGYTF
TGTGCCTGGGTGAAAGGACGCTATGGCTACACCTTC
>.|TRBV10-3|TRBJ2-5|TRBD2
CAIAPGGTQETQYF
TGTGCCATTGCTCCCGGGGGGACTCAAGAGACCCAGTACTTC
>.|TRBV6-1|TRBJ2-1|.
CASKLTGEQFF
TGTGCCAGCAAACTGACAGGTGAGCAGTTCTTC
>.|TRBV6-1|TRBJ2-1|.
CASSEAQGEWFF
TGTGCCAGCAGTGAAGCCCAGGGCGAATGGTTCTTC
>.|TRBV6-1|TRBJ1-3|TRBD1
CASSEATGGNTIYF
TGTGCCAGCAGTGAAGCGACAGGGGGAAACACCATATATTTT
>.|TRBV7-7|TRBJ2-2|TRBD1
CASSLGQGINTGELFF
TGTGCTAGCAGCTTAGGACAGGGAATCAACACCGGGGAGCTGTTTTTT
>.|TRBV9|TRBJ1-3|.
CASSSSQGNTIYF
TGTGCCAGCAGCTCAAGTCAGGGAAACACCATATATTTT
>.|TRBV7-2|TRBJ2-1|TRBD2
CASVLADLSYNEQFF
TGTGCCAGCGTACTAGCGGACCTCTCCTACAATGAGCAGTTCTTC
>.|TRBV7-9|TRBJ2-5|TRBD2
CASSRGGLAGPQETQYF
TGTGCCAGCAGCCGAGGGGGGCTAGCGGGACCACAAGAGACCCAGTACTTC
>.|TRBV19|TRBJ1-1|TRBD1
CASSTPRTGRGTEAFF
TGTGCCAGTAGTACGCCTCGGACAGGGAGGGGCACTGAAGCTTTCTTT
>.|TRBV5-4|TRBJ2-7|.
CASSRPKQGIGDEQYF
TGTGCCAGCAGCCGCCCCAAACAGGGAATAGGGGACGAGCAGTACTTC
>.|TRBV6-1|TRBJ2-5|TRBD2
CASNQGLAVETQYF
TGTGCCAGCAACCAAGGACTAGCTGTGGAGACCCAGTACTTC
>few|TRBV7-8|TRBJ1-6|TRBD1
CASSFGGQGVDSPLHF
TGTGCCAGCAGCTTTGGTGGACAGGGAGTCGACTCACCCCTCCACTTT
>.|TRBV6-1|TRBJ2-2|.
CASRPTENTGELFF
TGTGCCAGCAGGCCCACAGAGAACACCGGGGAGCTGTTTTTT
>.|TRBV4-2|TRBJ2-3|TRBD2
CASSQDLPGGPGDTQYF
TGTGCCAGCAGCCAAGATCTCCCGGGGGGGCCAGGAGATACGCAGTATTTT
>.|TRBV27|TRBJ2-2|.
CASSWGNTGELFF
TGTGCCAGCAGTTGGGGGAACACCGGGGAGCTGTTTTTT